These 13 T cell receptor beta chains originate from one sample sequenced in a study of CD8 T cells in Susac syndrome. A quantity of roughly 0.5 to 1 ug RNA underwent reverse transcription using random hexamers. TCRdb fed the immunoSEQ multiplex PCR reads into MiXCR, producing one record per CDR3 protein. The table has some 160,000 distinct CDR3 sequences, roughly 95% seen once. The sample consisted of CD8+ T cells from PBMCs. The receptors shown here come from a human donor with multiple sclerosis.

V is TRBV24-1 and J is TRBJ1-5, with 9 bases matching TRBD1. V lost 0 bases to trimming and J lost 4 bases; unmatched junction nucleotides: 6. This CDR3 spans 17 amino acids. In germline, CDR1 is KGHDR, CDR2 SFDVKD. The CDR3 DNA follows: TGTGCCACCAGTGATTTGGTCGGACAGGGGCAAAATCAGCCCCAGCATTTT. Translation gives CATSDLVGQGQNQPQHF.

V and J are TRBV3-1 and TRBJ2-1; D may be TRBD1 or TRBD2 (5 bases each). The germline CDR1 and CDR2 sequences are LGHDT and YNNKEL (reference sequence). The V end lost 8 bases, the J end lost 8 bases, and 16 bases lay between the germline ends. The CDR3 covers 13 residues. This CDR3 reads CASQQVWGHEQFF. The CDR3 DNA is TGTGCCAGCCAGCAGGTATGGGGACATGAGCAGTTCTTC.

V is TRBV27 and J is TRBJ1-2, with D hard to call. The CDR3 runs 14 residues. V gave up 3 bases and J gave up 8 bases, with 16 bases separating them. The germline CDR1 and CDR2 sequences are MNHEY and SMNVEV (reference sequence). The CDR3 here is CASSFERFGYGYTF. Written as DNA, the CDR3 is TGTGCCAGCAGTTTCGAGAGGTTTGGGTACGGCTACACCTTC.

V and J are TRBV14 and TRBJ2-5; 10 bases map to TRBD2. This CDR3 region has 17 residues. V lost 2 bases, J lost 0 bases, and 6 bases stayed unmatched. Germline lookup yields CDR1 SGHDN and CDR2 FVKESK. CDR3 DNA sequence: TGTGCCAGCAGCCAATGGACCGGGACTAGCGACCAAGAGACCCAGTACTTC. It codes for CASSQWTGTSDQETQYF.

This sequence joins TRBV25-1 and TRBJ2-7; D is undetermined. The CDR3 has 11 residues. The ends were cut back, 6 bases at V and 2 bases at J, with 5 bases in the middle. From germline, CDR1 is MGHDK and CDR2 SYGVNS. The CDR3 reads CASRIAYEQYF. The CDR3 nucleotides are TGTGCCAGCAGAATCGCCTACGAGCAGTACTTC.

The chain uses TRBV7-8 and TRBJ2-5; 7 bases map to TRBD2. V was clipped by 7 bases and J by 5 bases; unmatched bases: 16. Germline V gives CDR1 SGHVS, CDR2 FQNEAQ. The CDR3 totals 16 residues. DNA of the CDR3: TGTGCCAGCACCCCTTATCCGGGGGGAGAATCGGAGACCCAGTACTTC. Residues: CASTPYPGGESETQYF.

The DNA of the CDR3 is TGTGCCAGCAGTCCTGGGACGGCTATGTGGGGCTACACCTTC. It specifies CASSPGTAMWGYTF. The genes are TRBV27 and TRBJ1-2; D perhaps matches TRBD1 (5 bases). The CDR3 is 14 amino acids. Germline CDR1 and CDR2: MNHEY and SMNVEV (reference sequence). Between the trimmed V and J ends, which lost 5 bases and 8 bases, there was a span of 18 bases.

This sequence joins TRBV5-6 and TRBJ2-6; unclear D gene. CDR1 and CDR2 from the germline V gene are SGHDT and YYEEEE. Trimming cost V 1 base and J 12 bases, with 14 bases left between them. The CDR3 spans 14 residues. The CDR3 sequence is CASSLIRATAVLTF. In DNA form, the CDR3 reads TGTGCCAGCAGCTTGATTCGAGCGACGGCCGTCCTGACTTTC.

The rearrangement joins TRBV7-9 to TRBJ2-7; weak D call: TRBD1 (5 bases). V was shortened by 5 bases and J by 1 base, with 18 bases between the two germline ends. Germline CDR1 reads SEHNR; CDR2 reads FQNEAQ (reference sequence). This CDR3 is built from 16 residues. The chain's CDR3 is CASSNPRGAPSYEQYF. The CDR3 DNA follows: TGTGCCAGCAGCAATCCCCGTGGGGCCCCATCCTACGAGCAGTACTTC. Using reference TRBV7-9 and TRBJ2-7 for the parts outside the CDR3, the full variable domain is DTGVSQNPRHKITKRGQNVTFRCDPISEHNRLYWYRQTLGQGPEFLTYFQNEAQLEKSRLLSDRFSAERPKGSFSTLEIQRTEQGDSAMYLCASSNPRGAPSYEQYFGPGTRLTVT.

The V call is TRBV12-3 or TRBV12-4, the J call TRBJ2-3; D uncertain. The CDR3 is 15 residues long. Trimming cost V 2 bases and J 0 bases, with 9 bases left between them. The CDR3 region has the DNA TGTGCCAGCAGTTTACTAGTGACTAGCACAGATACGCAGTATTTT. This encodes CASSLLVTSTDTQYF.

The chain links TRBV4-2 to TRBJ2-7; 7 positions agree with TRBD2. This CDR3 has 16 amino acids. Looked up from germline, CDR1 is LGHNA and CDR2 is YNFKEQ. The junction had 14 bases not matched to a gene; V was cut back by 2 bases and J by 7 bases. CDR3 region: CASSQTAGVGPREQYF. As DNA, the CDR3 is TGTGCCAGCAGCCAAACGGCGGGAGTAGGCCCGAGGGAGCAGTACTTC.

This chain uses TRBV29-1 with TRBJ1-2; D is possibly TRBD1 (6 bases). Trimming left V 2 bases short and J 4 bases short, with 20 bases between. The germline gives CDR1 SQVTM, CDR2 ANQGSEA. The CDR3 is 16 amino acids. CDR3 protein: CSVETGMEGDGYGYTF. CDR3 DNA sequence: TGCAGCGTTGAAACCGGGATGGAGGGGGATGGCTATGGCTACACCTTC.

This chain uses TRBV30 with TRBJ2-7; tentatively, D is TRBD2 (6 bases). CDR1 and CDR2 from the germline V gene are GTSNPN and SVGIG (reference sequence). The CDR3 is 13 amino acids. Between the trimmed V and J ends, which lost 4 bases and 3 bases, there was a span of 13 bases. The CDR3, as DNA: TGTGCCTGGACCGCGGGACGGTACTACGAGCAGTACTTC. Encoded protein: CAWTAGRYYEQYF.